These 18 T cell receptor beta chains originate from one sample sequenced in a study of a mutant IDH1 vaccine in newly diagnosed glioma. Time point denoted: week 11, during vaccination. Each vaccine dose was 300 ug of mutant IDH1 20-mer peptide, with topical imiquimod. Clones were read by immunoSEQ multiplex PCR, and TCRdb kept only the in-frame ones, dropping some. The repertoire holds 55,000 to 65,000 clones, with approximately 80% as singletons. No antigen has been identified for these receptors. The source was PBMCs, collected from a glioma patient whose treatment included an IDH1 peptide vaccine. These receptors were collected from a man aged 30-40 years with glioma.

The chain carries TRBV4-3 and TRBJ2-7; D not resolved. The CDR3 length is 15 residues. Trimming left V 1 base short and J 0 bases short, with 10 bases between. Germline assignment: CDR1 LGHNA and CDR2 YSLEER. This chain's CDR3 is CASSQVPAPSYEQYF. In DNA form, the CDR3 reads TGCGCCAGCAGCCAAGTTCCCGCACCCTCCTACGAGCAGTACTTC.

This chain connects TRBV7-2 to TRBJ2-7, with TRBD1 matching over 9 bases. Trimming at V came to 6 bases and at J to 3 bases, leaving 12 bases not matched to a gene. CDR1 SGHTA and CDR2 FQGNSA come from the germline V gene. The CDR3 loop spans 16 amino acids. The CDR3 sequence is CASSPYRSGQGYEQYF. CDR3 coding DNA: TGTGCCAGCAGTCCATATCGGTCGGGACAGGGCTACGAGCAGTACTTC.

This chain uses TRBV2 with TRBJ1-1; TRBD1 is a possible D gene (6 bases). This CDR3 is 16 amino acids long. Germline V gene sequence: CDR1 SNHLY, CDR2 FYNNEI. V lost 5 bases to trimming and J lost 1 base, with 17 bases between them. The CDR3 nucleotides are TGTGCCAGCAGTTTGGGGGGCGGTCGGTCGAACACTGAAGCTTTCTTT. This gives the protein CASSLGGGRSNTEAFF.

The count of this clone is one. The chain recombines TRBV5-1 with TRBJ2-7; D not resolved. V was trimmed by 3 bases and J by 0 bases, leaving 4 bases between them. Germline CDR1 SGHRS, CDR2 YFSETQ. The CDR3 contains 12 residues. The CDR3 bases are TGCGCCAGCAGCTGGAACTCCTACGAGCAGTACTTC. As protein: CASSWNSYEQYF. The full variable domain, in which reference TRBV5-1 and TRBJ2-7 provide the parts outside the CDR3, is KAGVTQTPRYLIKTRGQQVTLSCSPISGHRSVSWYQQTPGQGLQFLFEYFSETQRNKGNFPGRFSGRQFSNSRSEMNVSTLELGDSALYLCASSWNSYEQYFGPGTRLTVT.

V gene TRBV2 combines with J gene TRBJ2-7; TRBD2 matches 12 bases. CDR1 SNHLY and CDR2 FYNNEI come from the germline V gene. J lost 2 bases, V lost 5 bases, and 4 bases had no gene match. This CDR3 comprises 15 residues. CDR3 sequence (DNA): TGTGCCAGCAGTCAACTAGCGGGGGGACCCTACGAGCAGTACTTC. It yields the protein CASSQLAGGPYEQYF.

The chain combines TRBV6-5 with TRBJ2-5; D possibly corresponds to TRBD1 (6 bases). The end of the DNA fits TRBJ2-7 better, so the J call may be wrong. CDR3 length: 15 amino acids. Germline CDR1 reads MNHEY; CDR2 reads SVGAGI. CDR3 nucleotides: TGTGCCAGCAGCCTTTCGACAGGTTTTTCCTACGAGCAGTACTTC. Protein product: CASSLSTGFSYEQYF.

The CDR3 DNA reads TGTGCCAGCTCCGGCAGGGGGACCTCCAGGGAGACCCAGTACTTC. It translates to CASSGRGTSRETQYF. The chain is built from TRBV28 and TRBJ2-5, with TRBD1 identical over 7 bases. The CDR3 spans 15 residues. Trimming cost V 8 bases and J 5 bases; bases outside gene matches: 14. Germline values: CDR1 MDHEN, CDR2 SYDVKM. The entire variable domain, with the rest obtained from reference TRBV28 and TRBJ2-5, is as follows: DVKVTQSSRYLVKRTGEKVFLECVQDMDHENMFWYRQDPGLGLRLIYFSYDVKMKEKGDIPEGYSVSREKKERFSLILESASTNQTSMYLCASSGRGTSRETQYFGPGTRLLVL.

The chain is built from TRBV10-2 and TRBJ1-5; 7 nucleotides agree with TRBD1. The CDR3 length is 13 residues. Germline CDR1 reads WSHSY; CDR2 reads SAAADI. Germline trimming cut 3 bases from V and 6 bases from J; bases unmatched to any gene: 2. This CDR3 reads CASSEQGSQPQHF. As DNA, the CDR3 is TGCGCCAGCAGTGAACAGGGGAGTCAGCCCCAGCATTTT.

This chain connects TRBV10-2 to TRBJ1-2, with D possibly being TRBD1 (5 bases). The germline V gene encodes CDR1 WSHSY and CDR2 SAAADI. The V end lost 6 bases, the J end lost 6 bases, and 20 bases lay between the germline ends. CDR3 length equals 15 residues. CDR3 in DNA: TGCGCCAGCAGCCGTTTCGGGACCCAAACGGATGGCTACACCTTC. Its translation: CASSRFGTQTDGYTF.

This sequence joins TRBV5-1 and TRBJ2-2; tentative D call: TRBD2 (6 bases). Trimming took off 4 bases at V and 5 bases at J, with 12 bases between the two ends. Per germline, CDR1 SGHRS and CDR2 YFSETQ. The CDR3 covers 14 residues. The CDR3 region has the DNA TGCGCCAGCAGCGGCGGGACGGGGACCGGGGAGCTGTTTTTT. It is translated as CASSGGTGTGELFF.

The V gene is TRBV5-1, the J gene TRBJ2-7; D is possibly TRBD1 (5 bases). Germline assignment: CDR1 SGHRS and CDR2 YFSETQ. The CDR3 covers 15 residues. Trimming took 1 base from V and 3 from J, leaving 14 bases between them. CDR3 sequence reads: CASSLLLQASYEQYF. Here the CDR3 DNA reads TGCGCCAGCAGCTTGCTTTTACAGGCGAGCTACGAGCAGTACTTC.

The sample holds one count of this clone. This chain links TRBV5-1 with TRBJ2-3, with unresolved D. Trimming shortened V by 0 bases and J by 0 bases, and 5 bases separated the two germline ends. Germline V gene data show CDR1 as SGHRS and CDR2 as YFSETQ. This CDR3 spans 14 amino acids. CDR3 sequence: CASSLARSTDTQYF. As DNA, the CDR3 is TGCGCCAGCAGCTTGGCGAGGAGCACAGATACGCAGTATTTT.

V is TRBV7-9 and J is TRBJ2-1; the D is unclear. This CDR3 is built from 15 residues. V dropped 5 bases and J dropped 2 bases, with 13 bases sitting between them. The germline gives CDR1 SEHNR, CDR2 FQNEAQ (reference sequence). CDR3: CASSPTLRTYNEQFF. The CDR3 DNA sequence: TGTGCCAGCAGCCCCACCTTACGCACCTACAATGAGCAGTTCTTC.

The rearrangement links TRBV7-8 to TRBJ1-2, with D tentatively TRBD1 (6 bases). V was pared by 0 bases and J by 6 bases, with 20 bases between. This CDR3 is built from 17 residues. The germline gives CDR1 SGHVS, CDR2 FQNEAQ. DNA of the CDR3: TGTGCCAGCAGCTTAGCACCGACTTCGCGGAGGGGGGATGGCTACACCTTC. Translation gives CASSLAPTSRRGDGYTF.

The chain recombines TRBV5-6 with TRBJ2-3; 8 bases are shared with TRBD1. Germline V gene sequence: CDR1 SGHDT, CDR2 YYEEEE. V gave up 2 bases and J gave up 2 bases; unmatched junction bases: 1. The length of the CDR3 is 14 residues. In DNA, the CDR3 is TGTGCCAGCAGCTTCCAGGGGGCCACAGATACGCAGTATTTT. This encodes CASSFQGATDTQYF.

This sequence joins TRBV4-3 and TRBJ1-5, with no clear D. With 4 bases removed from V and 3 bases from J, the gap between germline ends came to 13 bases. The CDR3 is 15 residues long. Germline V gene lookup returns CDR1 LGHNA and CDR2 YSLEER. DNA for the CDR3: TGCGCCAGCAGCCTTGGGCCCTACACCAATCAGCCCCAGCATTTT. Translated, it gives CASSLGPYTNQPQHF.

The chain employs TRBV9 and TRBJ2-3; 12 bases fit TRBD1. Germline CDR1 reads SGDLS; CDR2 reads YYNGEE. Trimming took 5 bases from V and 4 from J; bases not matched to a gene: 5. This CDR3 is 15 amino acids long. DNA of the CDR3: TGTGCCAGCAGTGGGACAGGGGGCGGCCCAGATACGCAGTATTTT. Protein sequence: CASSGTGGGPDTQYF.

This clone came up a few times. The chain couples TRBV9 to TRBJ2-1, with TRBD2 matching 11 bases. The germline V gene encodes CDR1 SGDLS and CDR2 YYNGEE. The V and J ends lost 0 bases and 3 bases, in that order; junction bases with no gene match: 5. This CDR3 has 17 residues. CDR3 nucleotides: TGTGCCAGCAGCGTAGATCGGGGGACTAGCGGCTACAATGAGCAGTTCTTC. It codes for CASSVDRGTSGYNEQFF.